This TCR beta chain was sequenced for a study of blood T cell repertoires in COVID-19. Study background: In each case, the material was cDNA or gDNA derived from T cells, B-cell-depleted T cells, or PBMCs.

Some clones are missing from TCRdb's copy, which holds only in-frame ones; the method was immunoSEQ multiplex PCR. The sample contains about 170,000 clones, roughly 89% of which appear only once. The CDR3 covers 16 residues. Germline CDR1 is MNHNY and CDR2 is SVGAGI (reference sequence). Trimming shortened V by 2 bases and J by 3 bases, and 16 bases separated the two germline ends. This sequence originates from a woman aged 45-60 years with acute or convalescent COVID-19. The sequencing sample was made of peripheral blood. The gene calls are TRBV6-6 and TRBJ1-2, with D perhaps TRBD1 (5 bases). CDR3 protein: CASSYAGERGDYGYTF. The DNA for the CDR3 is TGTGCCAGCAGTTACGCGGGGGAACGGGGAGACTATGGCTACACCTTC.